This T cell receptor (beta chain) comes out of a study of identical twins. Overall study results and limits: Some out-of-frame alpha sequences were shared by twins, and these showed excess low generation probability. There were fewer insertions in abundant cord blood beta clonotypes, but memory repertoires showed no such pattern.

This clonotype was counted only a few times. Its antigen is not identified. V was trimmed by 2 bases and J by 7 bases, leaving 18 bases between them. This CDR3 has 15 residues. Germline lookup yields CDR1 GTSNPN and CDR2 SVGIG (reference sequence). TCRdb re-derived calls from the 5' RACE reads in MiXCR, one entry per CDR3 protein. Of hundreds of thousands of distinct CDR3 sequences listed, roughly 6% are singletons. Healthy Caucasians alone served as donors. This sequence joins TRBV30 and TRBJ2-1; TRBD1 or TRBD2 may be the D gene (5 bases each). The TCR sequence derives from a man aged 18 to 29 in good health. Material for sequencing was naive T cells sorted from blood. The CDR3 reads CAWSQRRQLRNEQFF. The CDR3 nucleotides read TGTGCCTGGAGTCAGCGGAGACAGCTTCGGAATGAGCAGTTCTTC.